These T cell receptor beta chains were read from a single sample in a study of blood T cell repertoires in COVID-19. Data came from immunoSEQ multiplex PCR; TCRdb stores just in-frame clones and leaves some out. This sample has 75,000 to 95,000 clones; roughly 85% occur once, and the top ten carry about 16%. Material for sequencing was peripheral blood. Every receptor here comes from an older woman with COVID-19, enrolled during active disease. Each CDR3 is given with its conserved first and last residue. A D gene is named only where the DNA matches it firmly. Only some rows state a clone size, as once, few, many or a class for expanded clones.

clone size,V gene,D gene,J gene,CDR3 length,CDR3 protein,CDR3 DNA
NA,TRBV10-1,TRBD1,TRBJ2-2,14,CASPGTDPFGELFF,TGCGCCAGTCCCGGGACAGACCCTTTCGGGGAGCTGTTTTTT
NA,TRBV19,TRBD1,TRBJ2-7,14,CATTDRGGSYEQYF,TGTGCCACCACAGACAGGGGAGGCTCCTACGAGCAGTACTTC
NA,TRBV6-2/TRBV6-3,TRBD1,TRBJ1-1,14,CASSPLQTGAKAFF,TGTGCCAGCAGTCCCCTCCAGACAGGGGCCAAAGCTTTCTTT
NA,TRBV7-7,NA,TRBJ2-5,15,CASSLVQGSRETQYF,TGTGCTAGCAGCTTAGTGCAGGGGAGTCGGGAGACCCAGTACTTC
NA,TRBV10-3,TRBD1,TRBJ2-7,14,CAIRRTGGSDEQYF,TGTGCCATCAGGCGGACAGGGGGCAGTGACGAGCAGTACTTC
NA,TRBV19,NA,TRBJ1-2,15,CASSNSPSANYGYTF,TGTGCCAGTAGTAACAGTCCCTCAGCTAACTATGGCTACACCTTC
NA,TRBV2,NA,TRBJ1-2,14,CASSEAPQGYGYTF,TGTGCCAGCAGTGAAGCACCACAGGGCTATGGCTACACCTTC
once,TRBV19,TRBD1,TRBJ1-5,14,CASRTGQGNQPQHF,TGTGCCAGTAGGACAGGGCAAGGCAATCAGCCCCAGCATTTT
NA,TRBV28,NA,TRBJ2-4,14,CASSFRGMGNIQYF,TGTGCCAGCAGCTTCAGGGGAATGGGAAACATTCAGTACTTC
few,TRBV10-3,NA,TRBJ2-7,16,CAISEPDRTPSYEQYF,TGTGCCATCAGTGAGCCAGACAGGACGCCCTCCTACGAGCAGTACTTC
NA,TRBV12-3/TRBV12-4,NA,TRBJ1-2,13,CASSPGTIYGYTF,TGTGCCAGCAGCCCCGGGACAATCTATGGCTACACCTTC
NA,TRBV18,NA,TRBJ1-2,12,CASSPREYGYTF,TGTGCCAGCTCTCCGCGAGAATATGGCTACACCTTC
NA,TRBV30,TRBD1,TRBJ1-1,13,CAWSAGGVTEAFF,TGTGCCTGGAGCGCAGGGGGCGTTACTGAAGCTTTCTTT
NA,TRBV10-3,TRBD1,TRBJ2-7,15,CAISESTGRFYEQYF,TGTGCCATCAGTGAGTCGACAGGGCGTTTCTACGAGCAGTACTTC
NA,TRBV2,NA,TRBJ1-5,12,CASREGMGPQHF,TGTGCCAGCAGGGAGGGAATGGGGCCCCAGCATTTT
NA,TRBV7-2,NA,TRBJ2-7,15,CASSRRWGVSYEQYF,TGTGCCAGCAGCCGCCGCTGGGGGGTCTCCTACGAGCAGTACTTC
NA,TRBV27,NA,TRBJ1-2,14,CASSFRVGNYGYTF,TGTGCCAGCAGTTTCCGAGTCGGGAACTATGGCTACACCTTC
NA,TRBV27,NA,TRBJ1-1,13,CASSPLDRTEAFF,TGTGCCAGCAGTCCCCTAGACAGAACTGAAGCTTTCTTT
NA,TRBV6-2/TRBV6-3,TRBD1,TRBJ1-6,17,CASSYLLPGQGYSPLHF,TGTGCCAGCAGTTACCTACTTCCGGGACAGGGGTATTCACCCCTCCACTTT
NA,TRBV27,TRBD2,TRBJ2-1,15,CASSLSGTSGVEQFF,TGTGCCAGCAGTTTGAGCGGGACTAGCGGGGTAGAGCAGTTCTTC
NA,TRBV9,TRBD1,TRBJ1-4,17,CASSVGPDRVPNEKLFF,TGTGCCAGCAGCGTAGGGCCGGACAGGGTACCTAATGAAAAACTGTTTTTT
NA,TRBV2,TRBD2,TRBJ2-3,14,CASSSGGGTDTQYF,TGTGCCAGCAGCAGCGGGGGTGGCACAGATACGCAGTATTTT
NA,TRBV5-1,NA,TRBJ2-5,15,CASSPEVRRGETQYF,TGCGCCAGCAGCCCGGAGGTGAGGAGAGGAGAGACCCAGTACTTC
NA,TRBV13,TRBD1,TRBJ2-5,14,CASSRDRGQETQYF,TGTGCCAGCAGTCGAGACAGGGGTCAAGAGACCCAGTACTTC
NA,TRBV7-2,NA,TRBJ2-3,13,CASSPRGWDTQYF,TGTGCCAGCAGCCCAAGAGGATGGGATACGCAGTATTTT
once,TRBV6-5,NA,TRBJ1-3,14,CASSYSTAGNTIYF,TGTGCCAGCAGTTACTCGACAGCTGGAAACACCATATATTTT
NA,TRBV7-9,TRBD2,TRBJ2-1,17,CASSLGLAGGLDNEQFF,TGTGCCAGCAGCCTGGGACTAGCGGGGGGGCTCGACAATGAGCAGTTCTTC
NA,TRBV3-1/TRBV3-2,NA,TRBJ1-3,14,CASRAGGPGNTIYF,TGTGCCAGCAGGGCCGGGGGGCCTGGAAACACCATATATTTT